This TCR beta chain emerged from a study of T cell repertoires in cytomegalovirus infection. TCRdb processed the reads anew with MiXCR; each CDR3 protein has one entry. The repertoire includes about 110,000 distinct CDR3 sequences, approximately 45% of them detected once, and 74% sits in the top ten. Findings and caveats of the study: Summed frequency of shared TCR beta families picked out CMV carriers who also had the relevant HLA.

Germline values: CDR1 MNHEY, CDR2 SMNVEV (reference sequence). This CDR3 is built from 16 residues. Trimming cost V 3 bases and J 2 bases, with 14 bases left between them. A word on this clonotype: Its antigen is still unknown.

The sequence came from a human donor in good health (CMV status not recorded). Some clones in this sample may be carry-over from other donors' samples. The J gene is TRBJ1-5, the V gene TRBV27, with D possibly being TRBD1 (5 bases). The sample was CD8+ T cells from cultured PBMCs, taken from culture after CMV antigen stimulation. This CDR3 reads CASSLAGAGGNQPQHF. CDR3 nucleotides: TGTGCCAGCAGTTTGGCTGGGGCGGGTGGCAATCAGCCCCAGCATTTT.